The source of this T cell receptor (beta chain) is a study of blood T cell repertoires in COVID-19. In the study overall: Collection of acute and convalescent COVID-19 samples took place in the United States, Italy and Spain. In each case, the material was cDNA or gDNA derived from T cells, B-cell-depleted T cells, or PBMCs.

This clone was observed many times. The CDR3 spans 14 residues. The germline CDR1 and CDR2 sequences are GTSNPN and SVGIG (reference sequence). V was shortened by 0 bases and J by 1 base, with 6 bases between the two germline ends. Per the original methods: Amplification of reference gene primers was used by the study to estimate nucleated cell counts. Assay used: immunoSEQ multiplex PCR; TCRdb lists only in-frame clones, some missing. The DNA was the basis for D and trimming; V, J and clone size are from that table. Found here are some 120,000 clones, roughly four fifths of them singletons; the top ten hold about a sixth. Followed longitudinally, the Seattle patients had been enrolled during active infection.

Specimen: peripheral blood. The chain recombines TRBV30 with TRBJ1-4; possibly TRBD1 for D (5 bases). The clonotype comes from a man aged 25-45 years with COVID-19, enrolled during active disease. CDR3 in DNA: TGTGCCTGGAGTGTCGGGGGAACTAATGAAAAACTGTTTTTT. It translates to CAWSVGGTNEKLFF.